One sample yielded the 9 T cell receptor beta chains listed below, sequenced in a study of shared clonotypes between healthy human individuals. The protocol was immunoSEQ multiplex PCR, while the TCRdb copy is restricted to in-frame clones and leaves out a portion. This repertoire shows approximately 330,000 clones, 73% found once; its top ten account for more than 9%. Sample: memory CD4+ T cells sorted from blood. Subset given: CD45RA-negative fraction. The source of these receptors is a man between 25 and 39 years old in good health.

The V call is TRBV11-2, the J call TRBJ2-7, with D possibly TRBD2 on 6 matching bases. Trimming took 4 bases from V and 0 from J, leaving 16 bases between them. Germline CDR1 reads SGHAT; CDR2 reads FQNNGV. This CDR3 comprises 16 residues. The CDR3 reads CASSSLGDFPSYEQYF. In DNA, the CDR3 is TGTGCCAGCAGCTCCCTAGGGGACTTCCCCTCCTACGAGCAGTACTTC.

The chain employs TRBV5-1 and TRBJ2-2; 11 bases are shared with TRBD2. Trimming cost V 7 bases and J 6 bases; bases outside gene matches: 5. In germline, CDR1 is SGHRS, CDR2 YFSETQ. The CDR3 contains 14 residues. CDR3 coding DNA: TGCGCCAGCTCCCGACTAGCGGGGCCCGGGGAGCTGTTTTTT. It yields the protein CASSRLAGPGELFF.

This clone came up many times. The chain links TRBV5-4 to TRBJ2-3, with 8 bases aligning to TRBD1. V lost 2 bases and J lost 4; bases outside the gene matches: 15. CDR1 SGHNT and CDR2 YYREEE come from the germline V gene (reference sequence). The CDR3 covers 18 residues. The CDR3 bases are TGTGCCAGCAGCTTAGGGGCCAGGGGGCGAGGGAAGGCAGATACGCAGTATTTT. Translated, it gives CASSLGARGRGKADTQYF.

The J gene is TRBJ2-7, the V gene TRBV7-2; 7 positions match TRBD2. CDR3 length equals 14 residues. Germline CDR1 reads SGHTA; CDR2 reads FQGNSA. J lost 2 bases, V lost 2 bases, and 3 bases had no gene match. CDR3 sequence: CASSLWAGAYEQYF. The DNA of the CDR3 is TGTGCCAGCAGCTTATGGGCGGGAGCCTACGAGCAGTACTTC.

This clone was seen more than once but under ten times. The conserved phenylalanine or tryptophan is not found at the CDR3 terminus, so this likely reflects a read error. The limits of the CDR3 on the DNA are not certain, so only TCRdb's listed CDR3 is given. The chain combines TRBV11-2 with TRBJ2-7; the table gives TRBD2 as D, unverified against the DNA. Germline V gene lookup returns CDR1 SGHAT and CDR2 FQNNGV. Including both end residues, the CDR3 is 12 amino acids long. CDR3 region: CASSFEFGRLAI.

V usage is TRBV28 and J usage is TRBJ1-1, with 7 positions matching TRBD1. The CDR3 sequence is 14 residues long. The V gene end was trimmed by 4 bases and the J gene end by 3 bases; junction bases not matched to a gene: 5. The V gene's germline CDR1 is MDHEN and CDR2 SYDVKM. CDR3 bases: TGTGCCAGCAGTTCAGAGGGGGCCGACACTGAAGCTTTCTTT. Its translation: CASSSEGADTEAFF.

This chain joins TRBV9 and TRBJ1-5; D not resolved. Per the germline V gene, CDR1 is SGDLS and CDR2 is YYNGEE. The CDR3 covers 15 residues. Trimming stripped 0 bases from V and 0 bases from J, with 7 bases between. The chain's CDR3 is CASSVDSDSNQPQHF. The CDR3 DNA is TGTGCCAGCAGCGTAGACAGTGATAGCAATCAGCCCCAGCATTTT.

This chain joins TRBV11-3 and TRBJ2-3; maybe TRBD1 (6 bases). Germline values: CDR1 SGHNT, CDR2 YENEEA. The CDR3 totals 14 residues. The V gene lost 5 bases and the J gene lost 6 bases, with 15 bases spanning the gap. Here the CDR3 reads CASSDNRVGDTQYF. In nucleotides, the CDR3 is TGTGCCAGCAGCGACAACAGGGTAGGGGATACGCAGTATTTT.

The rearrangement joins TRBV27 to TRBJ1-4, with D hard to call. The germline V gene encodes CDR1 MNHEY and CDR2 SMNVEV (reference sequence). Trimming shortened V by 6 bases and J by 8 bases, and 16 bases separated the two germline ends. The CDR3 totals 14 residues. The CDR3 coding sequence is TGTGCCAGCAGGGCTTTTTCGGGCGGGGAAAAACTGTTTTTT. Protein product: CASRAFSGGEKLFF.